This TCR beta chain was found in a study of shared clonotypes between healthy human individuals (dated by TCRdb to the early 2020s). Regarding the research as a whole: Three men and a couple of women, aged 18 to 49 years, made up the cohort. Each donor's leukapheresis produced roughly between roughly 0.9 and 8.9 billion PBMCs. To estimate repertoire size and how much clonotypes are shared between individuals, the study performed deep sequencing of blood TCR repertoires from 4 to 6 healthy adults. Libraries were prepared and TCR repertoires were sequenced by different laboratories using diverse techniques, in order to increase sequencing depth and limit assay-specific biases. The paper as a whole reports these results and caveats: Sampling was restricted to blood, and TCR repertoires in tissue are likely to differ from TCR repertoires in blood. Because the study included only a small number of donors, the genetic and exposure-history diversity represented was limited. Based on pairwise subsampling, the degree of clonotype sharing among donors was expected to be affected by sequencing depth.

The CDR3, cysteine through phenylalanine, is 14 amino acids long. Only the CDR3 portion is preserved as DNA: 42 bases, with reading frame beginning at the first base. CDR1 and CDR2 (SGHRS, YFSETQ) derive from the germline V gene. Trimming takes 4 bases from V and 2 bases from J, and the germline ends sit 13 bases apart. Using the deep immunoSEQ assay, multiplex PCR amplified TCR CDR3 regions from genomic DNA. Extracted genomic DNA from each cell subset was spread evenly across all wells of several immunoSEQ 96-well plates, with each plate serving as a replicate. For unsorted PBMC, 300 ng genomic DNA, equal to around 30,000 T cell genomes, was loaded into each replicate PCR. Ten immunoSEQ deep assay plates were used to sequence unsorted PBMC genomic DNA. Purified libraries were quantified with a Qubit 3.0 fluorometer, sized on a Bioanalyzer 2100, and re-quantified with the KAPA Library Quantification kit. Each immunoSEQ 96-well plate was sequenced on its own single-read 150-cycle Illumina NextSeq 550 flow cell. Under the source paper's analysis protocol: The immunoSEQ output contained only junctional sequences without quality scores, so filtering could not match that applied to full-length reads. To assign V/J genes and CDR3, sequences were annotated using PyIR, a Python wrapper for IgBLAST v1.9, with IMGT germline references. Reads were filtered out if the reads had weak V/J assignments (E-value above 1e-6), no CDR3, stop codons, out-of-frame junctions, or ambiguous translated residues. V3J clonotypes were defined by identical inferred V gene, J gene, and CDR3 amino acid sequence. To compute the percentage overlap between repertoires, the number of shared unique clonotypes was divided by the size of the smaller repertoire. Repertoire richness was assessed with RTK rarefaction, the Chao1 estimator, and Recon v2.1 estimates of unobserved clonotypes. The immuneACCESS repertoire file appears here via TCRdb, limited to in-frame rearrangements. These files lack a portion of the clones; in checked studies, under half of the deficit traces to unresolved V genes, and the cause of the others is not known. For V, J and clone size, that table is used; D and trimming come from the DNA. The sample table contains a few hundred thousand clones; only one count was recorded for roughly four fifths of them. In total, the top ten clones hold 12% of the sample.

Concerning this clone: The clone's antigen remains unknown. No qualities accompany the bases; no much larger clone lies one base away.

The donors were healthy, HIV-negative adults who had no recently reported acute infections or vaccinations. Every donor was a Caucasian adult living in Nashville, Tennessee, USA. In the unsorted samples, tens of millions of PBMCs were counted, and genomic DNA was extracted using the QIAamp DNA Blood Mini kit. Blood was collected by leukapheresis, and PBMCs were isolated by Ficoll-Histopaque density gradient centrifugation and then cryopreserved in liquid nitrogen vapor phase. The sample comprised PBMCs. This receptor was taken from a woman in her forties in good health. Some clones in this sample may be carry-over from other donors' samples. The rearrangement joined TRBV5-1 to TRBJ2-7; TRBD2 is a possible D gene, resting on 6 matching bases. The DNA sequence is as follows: TGCGCCAGCAGCCAATTTGCGGGGCCCTACGAGCAGTACTTC. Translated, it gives CASSQFAGPYEQYF.